A single sample is the source of the 8 T cell receptor beta chains below, sequenced in a study of blood T cell repertoires in COVID-19. The assay was immunoSEQ multiplex PCR, and TCRdb's table has in-frame clones only and misses some. The sample comprises about 160,000 clones, around 89% of which are singletons, and 13% rests with the top ten. Sequencing used peripheral blood. These receptors all stem from a man aged 18 to 30 with COVID-19, enrolled during active disease.

This clone was detected a few times. The CDR3, as DNA: TGTGCCAGCAGTTTAGCAGGGGGTGGCACCGGGGAGCTGTTTTTT. This gives the protein CASSLAGGGTGELFF. The J gene is TRBJ2-2, the V gene TRBV27; TRBD1 matches at 7 bases. Germline CDR1 reads MNHEY; CDR2 reads SMNVEV (reference sequence). There are 15 residues in the CDR3. The ends lost 2 bases at V and 4 bases at J; junction bases unmatched: 4.

The gene calls are TRBV5-4 and TRBJ2-2, with 7 bases matching TRBD2. Trimming took 1 base from V and 3 from J; bases not matched to a gene: 9. CDR1 and CDR2 from the germline V gene are SGHNT and YYREEE (reference sequence). This CDR3 comprises 17 residues. In nucleotides, the CDR3 is TGTGCCAGCAGCTTGAGGGGTCTAGCGGAGTACACCGGGGAGCTGTTTTTT. Protein sequence: CASSLRGLAEYTGELFF.

The chain is built from TRBV6-5 and TRBJ1-5; 11 nucleotides line up with TRBD1. The CDR3 is made up of 14 amino acids. Germline V gives CDR1 MNHEY, CDR2 SVGAGI. V dropped 9 bases and J dropped 6; count of bases not matched to a gene: 7. CDR3 amino acids: CASLGQGEVQPQHF. CDR3 coding DNA: TGTGCCAGTTTGGGACAGGGGGAGGTTCAGCCCCAGCATTTT.

The chain links TRBV4-3 to TRBJ2-1; possibly TRBD1 for D (6 bases). The ends were cut back, 0 bases at V and 13 bases at J, with 13 bases in the middle. Germline assignment: CDR1 LGHNA and CDR2 YSLEER. This CDR3 spans 13 amino acids. The CDR3 DNA sequence: TGCGCCAGCAGCCAAGATAGGGGGTTGAGCCAGTTCTTC. Residues: CASSQDRGLSQFF.

This clone has just a few counts. The chain joins TRBV3-1 (or the pseudogene TRBV3-2) to TRBJ1-3; D is ambiguous. The V gene lost 0 bases and the J gene lost 4 bases, with 10 bases spanning the gap. The germline CDR1 and CDR2 sequences are LGHDT and YNNKEL (reference sequence). This CDR3 contains 15 residues. CDR3: CASSQDRMEGNTIYF. CDR3 sequence (DNA): TGTGCCAGCAGCCAAGACAGGATGGAAGGAAACACCATATATTTT.

This clone was seen just once. The chain joins TRBV28 to TRBJ1-5; 7 bases are shared with TRBD1. J lost 1 base, V lost 1 base, and 1 base had no gene match. The CDR3 loop spans 15 amino acids. Germline CDR1 is MDHEN and CDR2 is SYDVKM. The CDR3 sequence is CASSLLGGSNQPQHF. In nucleotides, the CDR3 is TGTGCCAGCAGTTTATTAGGGGGCAGCAATCAGCCCCAGCATTTT.

This rearrangement joins TRBV30 to TRBJ2-1, with TRBD1 as a possible D gene (5 bases). Trimming stripped 4 bases from V and 0 bases from J, with 10 bases between. The germline CDR1 and CDR2 sequences are GTSNPN and SVGIG (reference sequence). The CDR3 length is 14 residues. In DNA, the CDR3 is TGTGCCTGGATTCCAGGGCGCTCCTACAATGAGCAGTTCTTC. Translating gives CAWIPGRSYNEQFF.

The V gene is TRBV6-5, the J gene TRBJ2-1; no reliable D call. V shed 6 bases and J shed 0 bases, with 12 bases lying between them. Germline V CDR1 and CDR2: MNHEY, SVGAGI. CDR3 length: 15 amino acids. CDR3: CASSPTSSSYNEQFF. The CDR3 DNA sequence: TGTGCCAGCAGCCCGACATCGAGCTCCTACAATGAGCAGTTCTTC.